Below are 14 T cell receptor beta chains sequenced from a single sample in a study of identical twins. TCRdb passed the 5' RACE reads through MiXCR, listing each CDR3 protein once. The sample contains 450,000 or so distinct CDR3 sequences, approximately 15% of which appear only once. The same data also contributed to another study, on yellow fever vaccine responses in identical twins.

Sequencing was performed on CD4+ T cells sorted from blood. The receptor source for this set is a woman in her late teens or twenties in good health.

The V call is TRBV7-2, the J call TRBJ1-2, with TRBD1 identical over 9 bases. The CDR3 loop spans 14 amino acids. V dropped 5 bases and J dropped 7; count of bases not matched to a gene: 8. The germline gives CDR1 SGHTA, CDR2 FQGNSA. CDR3 loop: CASSARQGEGGYTF. CDR3 bases: TGTGCCAGCAGCGCCCGACAGGGGGAGGGTGGCTACACCTTC.

A few counts support this clonotype. The chain links TRBV13 to TRBJ2-3; the D gene is possibly TRBD1 (6 bases). The germline CDR1 and CDR2 sequences are PRHDT and FYEKMQ (reference sequence). The V end lost 5 bases, the J end lost 1 base, and 19 bases lay between the germline ends. CDR3 length: 17 residues. CDR3 DNA: TGTGCCAGCAGCCGAGGTCTACCAGGGGCGCGCACAGATACGCAGTATTTT. Encoded protein: CASSRGLPGARTDTQYF.

This rearrangement joins TRBV7-2 to TRBJ2-3; D possibly matches TRBD1 or TRBD2 (5 bases each). V was shortened by 3 bases and J by 14 bases, with 15 bases between the two germline ends. This CDR3 spans 12 amino acids. Germline CDR1 and CDR2: SGHTA and FQGNSA. CDR3 sequence reads: CASSFPGPVGYF. CDR3 nucleotide sequence: TGTGCCAGCAGCTTCCCGGGGCCAGTGGGGTATTTT.

This clonotype was picked up many times. The chain employs TRBV28 and TRBJ2-2; D is perhaps TRBD1 (5 bases). The CDR3 totals 15 residues. Trimming shortened V by 2 bases and J by 0 bases, and 7 bases separated the two germline ends. The V gene's germline CDR1 is MDHEN and CDR2 SYDVKM. The DNA of the CDR3 is TGTGCCAGCAGTTTAGTCAGGGCGAACACCGGGGAGCTGTTTTTT. It specifies CASSLVRANTGELFF.

This rearrangement joins TRBV24-1 to TRBJ2-5; 9 bases match TRBD1. Germline lookup yields CDR1 KGHDR and CDR2 SFDVKD. CDR3 length: 15 residues. J gave up 5 bases and V 5 bases, and 8 bases lay outside the gene matches. The CDR3 is CATSGRDRELETQYF. The CDR3 DNA reads as TGTGCCACCAGTGGCAGGGACAGGGAGCTGGAGACCCAGTACTTC.

V and J are TRBV6-1 and TRBJ1-6; no clear D. V was shortened by 1 base and J by 10 bases, with 14 bases between the two germline ends. The CDR3 extends over 15 amino acids. Germline values: CDR1 MNHNS, CDR2 SASEGT. The DNA for the CDR3 is TGTGCCAGCAGTGAAGGCTCCATGGGCGCGTCACCCCTCCACTTT. Translating it yields CASSEGSMGASPLHF.

This clonotype was observed many times. One end of the junction varies from germline; a read error may be responsible. V usage is TRBV12-3 or TRBV12-4 and J usage is TRBJ2-7, with D possibly TRBD2 on 5 matching bases. This CDR3 comprises 13 residues. CDR3 region: CASSLGGGYEQYF. The CDR3 DNA sequence: TGTGCCAGCAGCTTAGGCGGCGGGTACGAGCAGTACTTC.

This clonotype was observed at least ten times. The J gene is TRBJ2-2, the V gene TRBV7-2, with 7 bases identical to TRBD1. The J segment lost 7 bases and the V segment lost 1 base, leaving 3 bases of the junction unmatched. Germline CDR1 and CDR2: SGHTA and FQGNSA. The CDR3 is 14 residues long. In nucleotides, the CDR3 is TGTGCCAGCAGCTTAGAGGGGACAGACGGGGAGCTGTTTTTT. This encodes CASSLEGTDGELFF.

The chain links TRBV2 to TRBJ2-1, with 10 bases lining up with TRBD2. The CDR3 runs to 11 residues. After removal of 7 bases from V and 9 bases from J, the junction contained 0 bases not matched to a gene. Germline V gene data show CDR1 as SNHLY and CDR2 as FYNNEI. The DNA for the CDR3 is TGTGCCAGCATAGCGGGGGGTGAGCAGTTCTTC. This codes for CASIAGGEQFF.

V is TRBV12-3 or TRBV12-4 and J is TRBJ2-2, with a weak D call TRBD2 (6 bases). The CDR3 has 15 residues. Trimming removed 5 bases at V and 4 bases at J, with 14 bases between. CDR3 loop: CASSPQGLITGELFF. The CDR3 coding sequence is TGTGCCAGCAGTCCCCAGGGACTTATCACCGGGGAGCTGTTTTTT.

The genes are TRBV20-1 and TRBJ1-5; D gene unclear. The germline CDR1 and CDR2 sequences are DFQATT and SNEGSKA (reference sequence). The ends were cut back, 0 bases at V and 0 bases at J, with 9 bases in the middle. The CDR3 loop spans 15 amino acids. In DNA, the CDR3 is TGCAGTGCTAGAGAGGTGGAGCTTAGCAATCAGCCCCAGCATTTT. Amino acid sequence: CSAREVELSNQPQHF.

This clonotype was seen at least ten times. The J gene is TRBJ2-1, the V gene TRBV7-3; a possible D gene is TRBD1 (6 bases). There are 13 residues in the CDR3. Trimming left V 1 base short and J 7 bases short, with 8 bases between. From germline, CDR1 is SGHTA and CDR2 FQGTGA. This CDR3 reads CASSLNRDNEQFF. CDR3 coding DNA: TGTGCCAGCAGCTTAAACAGGGATAATGAGCAGTTCTTC. Full variable domain (missing parts from reference TRBV7-3 and TRBJ2-1): GAGVSQTPSNKVTEKGKYVELRCDPISGHTALYWYRQSLGQGPEFLIYFQGTGAADDSGLPNDRFFAVRPEGSVSTLKIQRTERGDSAVYLCASSLNRDNEQFFGPGTRLTVL.

This clonotype was found a few times. V is TRBV12-3 or TRBV12-4 and J is TRBJ1-4; D gene ambiguous. The CDR3 runs 12 residues. The V and J ends lost 5 bases and 6 bases respectively, with 7 bases between them. The DNA of the CDR3 is TGTGCCAGCAGTCGAGCGTATGAAAAACTGTTTTTT. This codes for CASSRAYEKLFF.

This clonotype was recorded many times. The chain has TRBV12-3 or TRBV12-4 and TRBJ2-7; 13 nucleotides match TRBD2. This CDR3 spans 14 amino acids. Trimming at V came to 6 bases and at J to 4 bases, leaving 3 bases not matched to a gene. The CDR3 sequence is CASRLAGGQYEQYF. The CDR3 DNA sequence: TGTGCCAGCAGACTAGCGGGGGGGCAGTACGAGCAGTACTTC.